The sequence of this T cell receptor (beta chain) was determined in a study of shared clonotypes between healthy human individuals. The assay was carried out at the deep level. Sorted subsets were amplified in replicate PCRs using around 0.2 ug DNA, some 31,000 T cell genomes. TCRdb keeps only in-frame clones here, not all; method: immunoSEQ multiplex PCR. The sample has about 2.4 million clones, about 92% seen once. The sequenced sample consisted of naive CD4+ T cells sorted from blood. Subset meaning: CD45RA+ positively selected. The receptor was isolated from a young man in good health.

CDR3 residues: CASSQGGNTEAFF. CDR3 DNA sequence: TGTGCCAGCAGTCAGGGGGGTAACACTGAAGCTTTCTTT. V gene TRBV7-6 combines with J gene TRBJ1-1; 7 bases fit TRBD1. Germline V gene lookup returns CDR1 SGHVS and CDR2 FNYEAQ. The V segment lost 6 bases and the J segment 2 bases; nucleotides outside the gene matches: 3. The CDR3 runs to 13 residues. The full variable domain, its missing parts supplied by reference TRBV7-6 and TRBJ1-1, is GAGVSQSPRYKVTKRGQDVALRCDPISGHVSLYWYRQALGQGPEFLTYFNYEAQQDKSGLPNDRFSAERPEGSISTLTIQRTEQRDSAMYRCASSQGGNTEAFFGQGTRLTVV.